This T cell receptor beta chain comes out of a study of tumor-infiltrating lymphocytes in primary liver carcinoma. Turning to the study itself: Each sample had roughly 3.65 to 7.5 million productive TCRbeta reads regardless of tissue type.

The source of the blood RNA was unsorted whole blood, and germline DNA was extracted as well. The CDR3 contains 15 residues. The trim removed 10 bases at V and 7 bases at J, leaving 9 bases unmatched. Using a constant-region primer together with ProtoScript II reverse transcriptase, TCR beta cDNA was made from approximately 500 ng of total RNA. Three nested multiplex PCR rounds, a slightly modified ARM-PCR method, built the TCR beta libraries. Researchers ran the first two PCR rounds for 9 to 10 cycles each with TRBV1-TRBV30 forward primers and a C-beta reverse primer. TCRdb itself ran the multiplex PCR reads through MiXCR, one entry per CDR3 protein. The sample carries about 330,000 distinct CDR3 sequences, around 60% recorded once.

Sequenced material: peripheral blood. The V call is TRBV12-3 or TRBV12-4, the J call TRBJ2-1, with 14 bases aligning to TRBD2. The receptor was isolated from a man aged 35 to 55 with primary liver carcinoma and hepatitis B virus infection. CDR3 region: CATALGLAGGNEQFF. For the CDR3, the DNA is TGTGCCACGGCCCTAGGACTAGCGGGAGGAAATGAGCAGTTCTTC.